A selection of T cell receptor beta chains follows, all from one sample in a study of human T cells and chemical hapten exposure. MiXCR was run by TCRdb on the RACE reads, yielding one entry per CDR3 protein. Here the sample spans roughly 98,000 distinct CDR3 sequences, 9.5% to 15% being singletons. Specimen: whole blood, collected in connection with sensitization to the hapten diphenylcyclopropenone (DPC). The receptors derive from a woman aged 40 to 49 with alopecia areata. Some clones in this sample may be carry-over from other donors' samples. Both conserved end residues are part of each CDR3. The D gene is left open where the match is weak. Clone size is given for some rows only: seen once, a few or many times, or a class if the clone is expanded.

>TRBD2|many|14|TRBJ2-7|TRBV20-1
TGCAGTGCTGTAAGCGGGAGGGCCTCTCCCGAGCAGTACTTC
CSAVSGRASPEQYF
>-|-|14|TRBJ2-7|TRBV20-1
TGCAGTGCTAGTGAAGAGGCGGTCAACTACGAGCAGTACTTC
CSASEEAVNYEQYF
>-|-|15|TRBJ2-5|TRBV7-8
TGTGCCAGCAGCTTATTTGCGGGCGGGGAAGAGACCCGGTACTTC
CASSLFAGGEETRYF
>TRBD2|few|14|TRBJ2-3|TRBV20-1
TGCAGTGCTCTTAAAGCGGGGGCTACAGATACGCAGTATTTT
CSALKAGATDTQYF
>-|few|15|TRBJ2-7|TRBV29-1
TGCAGCGTAGTAACCCCCCTAGCTGAAATCTACGAGCAGTACTTC
CSVVTPLAEIYEQYF
>-|-|14|TRBJ2-7|TRBV2
TGTGCCAGCAGATCGGGAATAGACGTGTACGAGCAGTACTTC
CASRSGIDVYEQYF
>-|-|13|TRBJ1-1|TRBV12-3/TRBV12-4
TGTGCCAGCAGCACGGGGTTAGGGACTGAAGCTTTCTTT
CASSTGLGTEAFF
>TRBD2|-|18|TRBJ2-7|TRBV20-1
TGCAGTGCTAGAGACCACGCCGGGACTAGCGGGAGTCTCTACGAGCAGTACTTC
CSARDHAGTSGSLYEQYF
>-|-|14|TRBJ2-1|TRBV9
TGTGCCAGCAGCGTGGGAAGTCTATTCAATGAGCAGTTCTTC
CASSVGSLFNEQFF
>TRBD2|-|16|TRBJ2-5|TRBV6-6
TGTGCCAGCAGTGGATGGGGGACTAGCGGGAAAGAGACCCAGTACTTC
CASSGWGTSGKETQYF
>-|-|14|TRBJ2-1|TRBV29-1
TGCAGCGGGAGCGGTCACGGCTCCTACAATGAGCAGTTCTTC
CSGSGHGSYNEQFF
>-|-|13|TRBJ2-7|TRBV6-1
TGTGCCAGCAGTGACAGGGGACCCTACGAGCAGTACTTC
CASSDRGPYEQYF
>-|many|15|TRBJ2-1|TRBV12-3/TRBV12-4
TGTGCCAGCAGCACCGGGCGTAGCTCCTACAATGAGCAGTTCTTC
CASSTGRSSYNEQFF
>TRBD2|many|16|TRBJ2-7|TRBV4-1
TGCGCCAGCAGCCCGGGACTAGCGGGAGACGGTGGCGAGCAGTACTTC
CASSPGLAGDGGEQYF
>TRBD2|many|15|TRBJ2-7|TRBV6-2/TRBV6-3
TGTGCCAGCAGTTCGGGACTAGCGGGAGCAGACGAGCAGTACTTC
CASSSGLAGADEQYF
>TRBD1|many|16|TRBJ1-5|TRBV6-2/TRBV6-3
TGTGCCAGCAGCTTCTCCGGGACAGGGCCTCCTCAGCCCCAGCATTTT
CASSFSGTGPPQPQHF
>TRBD1|many|14|TRBJ1-1|TRBV4-3
TGCGCCAGCAGCCAAGGGAACAGGGGGCAGGGAGCTTTCTTT
CASSQGNRGQGAFF
>-|many|12|TRBJ1-2|TRBV6-2/TRBV6-3
TGTGCCAGCAGTTTGAACAGGCGAGGCTACACCTTC
CASSLNRRGYTF
>-|-|15|TRBJ2-7|TRBV5-1
TGCGCCAGCAGACCACGAACAGGGATAGGCTACGAGCAGTACTTC
CASRPRTGIGYEQYF
>-|-|14|TRBJ1-1|TRBV6-6
TGTGCCAGCAGTTACGGGGGACTGAACACTGAAGCTTTCTTT
CASSYGGLNTEAFF
>TRBD2|-|13|TRBJ2-5|TRBV20-1
TGCAGTAGTGGGGGACTAGTCGGGGAGACCCAGTACTTC
CSSGGLVGETQYF
>-|-|15|TRBJ2-6|TRBV5-1
TGCGCCAGCAGACTTACCGTCCTCGGGGCCAACGTCCTGACTTTC
CASRLTVLGANVLTF
>TRBD2|-|18|TRBJ2-7|TRBV20-1
TGCAGTGCTAGTCATTTCGGGACTAGCGGGAGGTTCAGCTACGAGCAGTACTTC
CSASHFGTSGRFSYEQYF
>-|-|13|TRBJ2-7|TRBV28
TGTGCCAGCAGCCCCTCAGGGGGGGACGAGCAGTACTTC
CASSPSGGDEQYF
>-|-|13|TRBJ1-1|TRBV7-6
TGTGCCAGCAGCTTAGCTATGAACACTGAAGCTTTCTTT
CASSLAMNTEAFF
>TRBD2|few|18|TRBJ2-7|TRBV28
TGTGCCAGCGGCATGGAGGGCCCATTCCAACGGGGGGGCTACGAGCAGTACTTC
CASGMEGPFQRGGYEQYF
>TRBD1|few|18|TRBJ2-3|TRBV28
TGTGCCAGCACCCACTCGGGGCTGACAGGGGCCTACACAGATACGCAGTATTTT
CASTHSGLTGAYTDTQYF
>-|few|14|TRBJ2-1|TRBV29-1
TGCAGCGTTGCCGGAGGGGGCTCCTACAATGAGCAGTTCTTC
CSVAGGGSYNEQFF
>-|many|10|TRBJ2-1|TRBV29-1
TGCAGCGTTAGAACTAATGAGCAGTTCTTC
CSVRTNEQFF
>-|-|13|TRBJ2-3|TRBV18
TGTGCCAGCTCACCAGGTCTCCCGGATACGCAGTATTTT
CASSPGLPDTQYF